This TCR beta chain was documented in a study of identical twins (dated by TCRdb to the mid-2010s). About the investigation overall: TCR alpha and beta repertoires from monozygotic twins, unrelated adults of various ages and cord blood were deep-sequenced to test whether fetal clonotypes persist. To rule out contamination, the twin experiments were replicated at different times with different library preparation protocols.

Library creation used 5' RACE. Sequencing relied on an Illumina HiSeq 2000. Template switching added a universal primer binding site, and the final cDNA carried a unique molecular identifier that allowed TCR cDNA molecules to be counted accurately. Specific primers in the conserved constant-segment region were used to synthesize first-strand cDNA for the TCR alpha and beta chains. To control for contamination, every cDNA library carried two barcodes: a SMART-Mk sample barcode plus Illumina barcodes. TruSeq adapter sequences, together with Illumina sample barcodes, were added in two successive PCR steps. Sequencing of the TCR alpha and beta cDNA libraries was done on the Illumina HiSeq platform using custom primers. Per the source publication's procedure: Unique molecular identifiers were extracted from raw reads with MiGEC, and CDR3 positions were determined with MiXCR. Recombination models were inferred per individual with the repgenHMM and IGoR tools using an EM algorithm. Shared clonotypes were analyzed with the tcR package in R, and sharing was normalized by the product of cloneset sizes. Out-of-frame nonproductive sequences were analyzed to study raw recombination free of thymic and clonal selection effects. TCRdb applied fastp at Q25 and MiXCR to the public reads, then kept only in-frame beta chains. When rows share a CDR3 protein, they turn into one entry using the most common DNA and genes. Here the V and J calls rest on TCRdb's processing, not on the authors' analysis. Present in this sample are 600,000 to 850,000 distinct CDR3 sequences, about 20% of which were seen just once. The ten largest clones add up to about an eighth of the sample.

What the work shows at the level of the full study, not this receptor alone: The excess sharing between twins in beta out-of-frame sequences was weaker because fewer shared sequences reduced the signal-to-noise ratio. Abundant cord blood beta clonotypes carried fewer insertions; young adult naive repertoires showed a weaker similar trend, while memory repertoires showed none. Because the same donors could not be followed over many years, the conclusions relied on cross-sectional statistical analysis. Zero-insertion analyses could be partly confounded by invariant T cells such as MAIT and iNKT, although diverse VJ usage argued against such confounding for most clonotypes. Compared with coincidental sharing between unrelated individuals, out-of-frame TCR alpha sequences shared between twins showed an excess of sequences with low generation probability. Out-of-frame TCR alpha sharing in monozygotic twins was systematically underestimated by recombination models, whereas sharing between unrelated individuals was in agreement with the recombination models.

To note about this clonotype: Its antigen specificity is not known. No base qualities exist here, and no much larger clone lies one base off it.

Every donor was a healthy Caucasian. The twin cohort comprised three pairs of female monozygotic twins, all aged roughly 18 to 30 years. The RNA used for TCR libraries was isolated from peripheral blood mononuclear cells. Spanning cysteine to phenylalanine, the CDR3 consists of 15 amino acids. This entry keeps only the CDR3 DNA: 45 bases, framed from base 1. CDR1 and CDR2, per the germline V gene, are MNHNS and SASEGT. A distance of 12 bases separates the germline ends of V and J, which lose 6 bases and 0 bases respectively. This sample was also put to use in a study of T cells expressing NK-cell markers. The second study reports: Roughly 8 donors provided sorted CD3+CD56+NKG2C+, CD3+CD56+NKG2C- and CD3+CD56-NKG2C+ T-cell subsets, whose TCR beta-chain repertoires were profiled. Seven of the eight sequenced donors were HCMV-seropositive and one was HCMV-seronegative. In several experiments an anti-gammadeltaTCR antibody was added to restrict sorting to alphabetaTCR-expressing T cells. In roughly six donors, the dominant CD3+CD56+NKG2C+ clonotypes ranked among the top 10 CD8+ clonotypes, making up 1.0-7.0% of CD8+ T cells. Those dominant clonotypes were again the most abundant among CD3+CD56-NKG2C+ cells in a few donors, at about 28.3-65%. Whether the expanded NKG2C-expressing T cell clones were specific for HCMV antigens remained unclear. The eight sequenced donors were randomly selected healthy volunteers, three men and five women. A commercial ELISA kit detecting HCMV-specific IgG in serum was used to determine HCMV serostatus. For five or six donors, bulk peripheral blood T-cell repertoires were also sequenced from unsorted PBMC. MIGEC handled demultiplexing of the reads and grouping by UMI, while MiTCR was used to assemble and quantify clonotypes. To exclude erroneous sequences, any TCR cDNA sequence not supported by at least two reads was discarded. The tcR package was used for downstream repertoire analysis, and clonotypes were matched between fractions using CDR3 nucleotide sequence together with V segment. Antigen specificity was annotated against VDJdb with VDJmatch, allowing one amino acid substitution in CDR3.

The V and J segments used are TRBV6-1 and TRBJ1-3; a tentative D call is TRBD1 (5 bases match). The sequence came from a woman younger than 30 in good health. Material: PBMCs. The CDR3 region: CASSGARSSGNTIYF. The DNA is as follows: TGTGCCAGCAGCGGGGCGAGAAGCTCTGGAAACACCATATATTTT.